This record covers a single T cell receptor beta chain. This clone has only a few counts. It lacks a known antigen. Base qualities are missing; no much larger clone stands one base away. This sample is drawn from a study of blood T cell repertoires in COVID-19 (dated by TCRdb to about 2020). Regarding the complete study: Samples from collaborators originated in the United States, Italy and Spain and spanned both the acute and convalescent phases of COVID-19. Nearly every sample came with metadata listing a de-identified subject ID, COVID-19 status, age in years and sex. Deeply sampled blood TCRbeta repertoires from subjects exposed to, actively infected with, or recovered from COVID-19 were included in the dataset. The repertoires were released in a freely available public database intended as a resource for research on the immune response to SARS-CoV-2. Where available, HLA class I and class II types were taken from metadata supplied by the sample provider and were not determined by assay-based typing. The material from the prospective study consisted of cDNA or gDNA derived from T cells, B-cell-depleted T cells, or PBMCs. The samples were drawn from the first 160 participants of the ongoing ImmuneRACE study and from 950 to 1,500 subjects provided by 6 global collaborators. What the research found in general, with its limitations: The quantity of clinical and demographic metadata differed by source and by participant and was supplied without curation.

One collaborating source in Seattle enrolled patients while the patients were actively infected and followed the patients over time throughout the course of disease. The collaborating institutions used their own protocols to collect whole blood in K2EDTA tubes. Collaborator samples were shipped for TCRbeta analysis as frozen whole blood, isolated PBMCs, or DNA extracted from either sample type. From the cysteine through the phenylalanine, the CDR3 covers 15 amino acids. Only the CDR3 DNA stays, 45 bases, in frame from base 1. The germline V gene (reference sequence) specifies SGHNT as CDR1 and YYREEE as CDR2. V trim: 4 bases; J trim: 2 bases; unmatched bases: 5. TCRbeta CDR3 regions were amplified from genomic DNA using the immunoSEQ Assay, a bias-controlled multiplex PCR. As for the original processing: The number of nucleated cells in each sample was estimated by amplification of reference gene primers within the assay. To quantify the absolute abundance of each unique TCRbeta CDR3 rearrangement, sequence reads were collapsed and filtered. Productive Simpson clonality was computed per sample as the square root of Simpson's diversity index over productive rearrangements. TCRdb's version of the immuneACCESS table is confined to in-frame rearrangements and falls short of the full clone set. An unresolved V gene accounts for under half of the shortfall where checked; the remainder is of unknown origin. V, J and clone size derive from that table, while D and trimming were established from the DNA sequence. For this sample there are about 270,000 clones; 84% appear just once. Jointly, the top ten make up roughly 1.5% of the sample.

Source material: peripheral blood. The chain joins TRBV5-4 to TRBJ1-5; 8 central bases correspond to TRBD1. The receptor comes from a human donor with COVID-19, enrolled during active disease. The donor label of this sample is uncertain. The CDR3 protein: CASSVDRGGNQPQHF. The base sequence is TGTGCCAGCAGCGTTGACAGGGGCGGCAATCAGCCCCAGCATTTT.